A single T cell receptor beta chain is shown here with its context. These data belong to a study of control samples from healthy donors and cancer patients. TCRdb keeps only in-frame clones here, not all; method: immunoSEQ multiplex PCR. The sample lists under 150,000 clones, roughly nine tenths occurring once. V was shortened by 3 bases and J by 6 bases, with 16 bases between the two germline ends. The CDR3 runs 15 residues. Germline-derived CDR1 and CDR2 are SGHRS and YFSETQ. The gene calls are TRBV5-1 and TRBJ2-1; the D gene is possibly TRBD1 (6 bases). The sample taken for sequencing was PBMCs. The TCR sequence derives from a man between 45 and 60 years old with head and neck cancer. The CDR3 here is CASSSGRGSRNEQFF. CDR3 DNA sequence: TGCGCCAGCAGCTCGGGTAGGGGGTCGCGCAATGAGCAGTTCTTC.